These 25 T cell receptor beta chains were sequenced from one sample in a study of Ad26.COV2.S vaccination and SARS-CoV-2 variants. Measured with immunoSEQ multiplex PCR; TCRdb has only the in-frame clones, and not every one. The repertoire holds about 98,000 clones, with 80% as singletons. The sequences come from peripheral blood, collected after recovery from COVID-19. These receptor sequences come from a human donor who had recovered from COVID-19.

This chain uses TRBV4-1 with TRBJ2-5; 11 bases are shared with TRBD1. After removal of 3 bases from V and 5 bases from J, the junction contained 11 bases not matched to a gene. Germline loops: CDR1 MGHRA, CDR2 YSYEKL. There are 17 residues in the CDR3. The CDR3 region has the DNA TGCGCCAGCAGCCATCCCAGTGGGACAGGGGGTATGGAGACCCAGTACTTC. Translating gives CASSHPSGTGGMETQYF.

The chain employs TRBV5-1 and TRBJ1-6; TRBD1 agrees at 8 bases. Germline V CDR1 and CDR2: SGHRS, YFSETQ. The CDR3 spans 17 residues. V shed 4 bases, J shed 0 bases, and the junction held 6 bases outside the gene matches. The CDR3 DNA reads TGCGCCAGCAGCGTGGGACAGGCCGTCTCCTATAATTCACCCCTCCACTTT. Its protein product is CASSVGQAVSYNSPLHF.

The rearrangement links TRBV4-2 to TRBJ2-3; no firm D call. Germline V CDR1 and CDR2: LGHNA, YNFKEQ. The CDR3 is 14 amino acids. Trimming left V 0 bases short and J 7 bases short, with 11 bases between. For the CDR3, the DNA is TGTGCCAGCAGCCAAGATTCGGCGTTAAATACGCAGTATTTT. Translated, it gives CASSQDSALNTQYF.

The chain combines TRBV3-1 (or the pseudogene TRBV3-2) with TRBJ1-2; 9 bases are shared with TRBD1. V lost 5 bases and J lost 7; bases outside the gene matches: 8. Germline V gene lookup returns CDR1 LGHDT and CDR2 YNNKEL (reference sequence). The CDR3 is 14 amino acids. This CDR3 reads CASSYPQGAGGYTF. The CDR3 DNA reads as TGTGCCAGCAGCTACCCACAGGGGGCTGGTGGCTACACCTTC.

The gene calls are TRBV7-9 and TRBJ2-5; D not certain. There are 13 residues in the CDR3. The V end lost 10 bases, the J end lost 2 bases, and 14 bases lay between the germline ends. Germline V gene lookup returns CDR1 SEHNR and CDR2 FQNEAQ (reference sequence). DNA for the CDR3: TGTGCCACCTCCCCTGGGTCACAAGAGACCCAGTACTTC. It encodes CATSPGSQETQYF.

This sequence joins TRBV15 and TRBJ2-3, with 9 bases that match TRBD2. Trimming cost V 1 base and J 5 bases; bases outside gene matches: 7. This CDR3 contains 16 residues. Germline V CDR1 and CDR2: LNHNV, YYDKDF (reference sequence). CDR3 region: CATSRVGGGGIDTQYF. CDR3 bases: TGTGCCACCAGCAGAGTTGGCGGGGGGGGGATAGATACGCAGTATTTT.

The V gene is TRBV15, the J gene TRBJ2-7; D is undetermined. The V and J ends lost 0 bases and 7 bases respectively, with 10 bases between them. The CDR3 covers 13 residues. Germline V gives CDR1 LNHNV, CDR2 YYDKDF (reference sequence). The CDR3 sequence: CATSRDPGQEQYF. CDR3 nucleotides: TGTGCCACCAGCAGAGATCCGGGTCAAGAGCAGTACTTC.

CDR3 coding DNA: TGTGCCAGCAGCCACTCCAGGGGTACGAATGAGCAGTTCTTC. This sequence encodes CASSHSRGTNEQFF. The V gene is TRBV6-5, the J gene TRBJ2-1; perhaps TRBD1 as D (6 bases). Germline V CDR1 and CDR2: MNHEY, SVGAGI. The V end lost 6 bases, the J end lost 7 bases, and 16 bases lay between the germline ends. The CDR3 loop spans 14 amino acids.

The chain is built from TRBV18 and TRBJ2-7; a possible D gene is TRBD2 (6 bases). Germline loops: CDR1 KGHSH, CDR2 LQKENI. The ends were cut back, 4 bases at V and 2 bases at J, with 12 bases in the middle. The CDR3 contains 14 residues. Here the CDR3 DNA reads TGTGCCAGCTCACAACGGGAGACAGCCTACGAGCAGTACTTC. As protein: CASSQRETAYEQYF.

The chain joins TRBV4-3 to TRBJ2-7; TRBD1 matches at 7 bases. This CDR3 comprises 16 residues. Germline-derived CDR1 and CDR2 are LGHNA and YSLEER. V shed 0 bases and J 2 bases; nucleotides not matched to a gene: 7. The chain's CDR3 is CASSQDLTGNPYEQYF. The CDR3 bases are TGCGCCAGCAGCCAAGATCTGACAGGGAACCCCTACGAGCAGTACTTC.

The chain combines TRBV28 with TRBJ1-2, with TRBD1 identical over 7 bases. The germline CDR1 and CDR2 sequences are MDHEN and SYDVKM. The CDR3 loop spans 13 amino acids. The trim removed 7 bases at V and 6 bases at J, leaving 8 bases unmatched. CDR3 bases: TGTGCCAGCACCGCGCAGGACAGGCATGGCTACACCTTC. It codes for CASTAQDRHGYTF.

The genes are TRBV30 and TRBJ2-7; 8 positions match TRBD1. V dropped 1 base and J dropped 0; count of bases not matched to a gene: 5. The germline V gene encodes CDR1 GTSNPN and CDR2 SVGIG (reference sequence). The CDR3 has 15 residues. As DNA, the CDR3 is TGTGCCTGGAGTGCTGACAGGGGATTCTCCTACGAGCAGTACTTC. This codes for CAWSADRGFSYEQYF.

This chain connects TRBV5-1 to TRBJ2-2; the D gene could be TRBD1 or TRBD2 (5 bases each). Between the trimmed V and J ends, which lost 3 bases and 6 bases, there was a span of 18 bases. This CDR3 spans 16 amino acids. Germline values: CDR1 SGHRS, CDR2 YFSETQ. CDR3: CASSWTHSGGAGELFF. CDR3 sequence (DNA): TGCGCCAGCAGCTGGACTCATTCTGGGGGAGCCGGGGAGCTGTTTTTT.

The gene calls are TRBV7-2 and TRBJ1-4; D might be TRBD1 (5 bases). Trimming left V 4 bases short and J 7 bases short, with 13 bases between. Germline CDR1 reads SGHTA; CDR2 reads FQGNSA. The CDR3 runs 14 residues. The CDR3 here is CASSSDRDFEKLFF. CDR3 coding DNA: TGTGCCAGCAGCTCAGACCGGGACTTTGAAAAACTGTTTTTT.

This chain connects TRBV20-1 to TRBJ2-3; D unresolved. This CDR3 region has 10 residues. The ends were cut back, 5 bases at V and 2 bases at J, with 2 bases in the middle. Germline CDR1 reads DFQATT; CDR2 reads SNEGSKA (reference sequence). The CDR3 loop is CSADTDTQYF. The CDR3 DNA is TGCAGTGCTGACACAGATACGCAGTATTTT.

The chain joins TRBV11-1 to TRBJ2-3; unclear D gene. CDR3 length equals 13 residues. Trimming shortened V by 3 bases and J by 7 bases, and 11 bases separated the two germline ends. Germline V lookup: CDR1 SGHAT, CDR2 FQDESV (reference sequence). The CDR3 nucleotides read TGTGCCAGCAGCTTGGTCTCCGAAAATACGCAGTATTTT. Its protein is CASSLVSENTQYF.

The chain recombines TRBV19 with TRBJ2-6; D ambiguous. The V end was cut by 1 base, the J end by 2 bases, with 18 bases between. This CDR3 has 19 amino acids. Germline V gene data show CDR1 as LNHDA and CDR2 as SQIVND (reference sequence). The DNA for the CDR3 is TGTGCCAGTAGTATAGTTTGGTCCGGTCAATCCCCTGGGGCCAACGTCCTGACTTTC. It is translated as CASSIVWSGQSPGANVLTF.

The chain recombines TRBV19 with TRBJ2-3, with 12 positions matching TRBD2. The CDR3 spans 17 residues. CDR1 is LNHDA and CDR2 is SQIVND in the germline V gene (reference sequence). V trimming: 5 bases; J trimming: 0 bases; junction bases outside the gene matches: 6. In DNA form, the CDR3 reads TGTGCCAGTAGTGGACTAGCGGGGACCTCTAGCACAGATACGCAGTATTTT. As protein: CASSGLAGTSSTDTQYF.

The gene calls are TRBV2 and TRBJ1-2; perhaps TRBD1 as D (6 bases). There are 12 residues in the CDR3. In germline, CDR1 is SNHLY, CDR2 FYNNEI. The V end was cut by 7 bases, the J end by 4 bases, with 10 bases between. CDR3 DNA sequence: TGTGCCAGCATCGGGGGCACCTATGGCTACACCTTC. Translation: CASIGGTYGYTF.

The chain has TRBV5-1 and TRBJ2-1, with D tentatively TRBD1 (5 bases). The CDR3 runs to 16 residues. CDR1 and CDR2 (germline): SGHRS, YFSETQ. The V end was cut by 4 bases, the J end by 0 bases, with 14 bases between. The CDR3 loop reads CASSGAGFSSYNEQFF. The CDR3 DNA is TGCGCCAGCAGCGGAGCAGGGTTTAGCTCCTACAATGAGCAGTTCTTC.

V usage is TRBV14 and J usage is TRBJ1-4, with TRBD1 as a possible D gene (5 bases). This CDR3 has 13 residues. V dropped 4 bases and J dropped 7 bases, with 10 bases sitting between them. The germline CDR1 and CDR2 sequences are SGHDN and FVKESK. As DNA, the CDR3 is TGTGCCAGCAGCCCACCTAGGGGTGAAAAACTGTTTTTT. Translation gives CASSPPRGEKLFF. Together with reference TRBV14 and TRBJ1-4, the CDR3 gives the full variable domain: EAGVTQFPSHSVIEKGQTVTLRCDPISGHDNLYWYRRVMGKEIKFLLHFVKESKQDESGMPNNRFLAERTGGTYSTLKVQPAELEDSGVYFCASSPPRGEKLFFGSGTQLSVL.

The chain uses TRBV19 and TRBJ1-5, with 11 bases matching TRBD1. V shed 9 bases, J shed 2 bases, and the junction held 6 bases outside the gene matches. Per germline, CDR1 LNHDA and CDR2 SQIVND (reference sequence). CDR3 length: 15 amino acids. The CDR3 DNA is TGTGCCAGCACAGGACAGGGGGCTGGCAATCAGCCCCAGCATTTT. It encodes CASTGQGAGNQPQHF.

DNA for the CDR3: TGTGCCAGCTCGACTAGCGGGGGGTTTTTTGAGCAGTTCTTC. Amino acids: CASSTSGGFFEQFF. V gene TRBV28 combines with J gene TRBJ2-1, with 13 bases identical to TRBD2. V lost 8 bases and J lost 9; bases outside the gene matches: 7. Per germline, CDR1 MDHEN and CDR2 SYDVKM. The CDR3 is made up of 14 amino acids.

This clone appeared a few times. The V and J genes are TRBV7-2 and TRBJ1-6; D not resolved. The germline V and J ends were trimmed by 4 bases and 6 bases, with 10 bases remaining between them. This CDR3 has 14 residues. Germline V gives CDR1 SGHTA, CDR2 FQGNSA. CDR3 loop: CASSSRTRNSPLHF. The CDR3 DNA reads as TGTGCCAGCAGCTCAAGGACGCGTAATTCACCCCTCCACTTT. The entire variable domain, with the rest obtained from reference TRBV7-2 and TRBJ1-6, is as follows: GAGVSQSPSNKVTEKGKDVELRCDPISGHTALYWYRQSLGQGLEFLIYFQGNSAPDKSGLPSDRFSAERTGGSVSTLTIQRTQQEDSAVYLCASSSRTRNSPLHFGNGTRLTVT.

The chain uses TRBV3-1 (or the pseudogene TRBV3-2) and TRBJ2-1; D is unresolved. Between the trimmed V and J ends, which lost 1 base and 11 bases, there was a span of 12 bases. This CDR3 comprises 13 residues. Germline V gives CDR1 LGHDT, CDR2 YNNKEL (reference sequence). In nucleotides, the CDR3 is TGTGCCAGCAGCCAAGGTCGGGTCTCAAAGCAGTTCTTC. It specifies CASSQGRVSKQFF.